The 3 T cell receptor beta chains below come from one sample, sequenced in a study of tumor-infiltrating lymphocytes in primary liver carcinoma. It was from 20-30 mg of unsorted bulk tissue that RNA and DNA were co-extracted. The template, about 500 ng total RNA, yielded TCR beta cDNA made with a constant-region primer. Three rounds of nested multiplex PCR with slightly modified ARM-PCR produced TCR beta libraries. For 10 cycles apiece, the opening two PCR rounds ran with TRBV1-TRBV30 forward primers and a C-beta reverse primer. MiXCR, run by TCRdb on the multiplex PCR reads, gives a single entry per CDR3 protein. The sample shows roughly 30,000 distinct CDR3 sequences, over 65% of them seen only once. Sequenced: liver tumor tissue from sampling region 5. Subset specified: tumor region T5, tumor centre. All receptors derive from a man in his forties with primary liver carcinoma and hepatitis B virus infection.

This clonotype was counted once. The missing conserved phenylalanine or tryptophan at the end of this CDR3 makes a read error likely. CDR3 amino acids: CACSYSISGLANTGELFY. The CDR3 DNA sequence: TGTGCCTGCAGTTACTCGATTTCTGGACTAGCGAACACCGGGGAGCTGTTTTAT. The V gene is TRBV6-6, the J gene TRBJ2-2, with 7 positions matching TRBD2. The CDR3 is made up of 18 amino acids. Germline CDR1 is MNHNY and CDR2 is SVGAGI (reference sequence).

This clonotype was recorded only once. This chain uses TRBV14 with TRBJ2-6; D assignment may be TRBD1 or TRBD2 (6 bases each). There are 17 residues in the CDR3. Germline V gives CDR1 SGHDN, CDR2 FVKESK. V dropped 8 bases and J dropped 12 bases, with 29 bases sitting between them. The CDR3 loop is CASGRRGDSSGGSVLTF. DNA of the CDR3: TGTGCCAGCGGCCGAAGGGGGGATAGCTCTGGGGGCAGCGTCCTGACTTTC.

Comments on this clonotype: An end of the junction does not agree with germline; a read error may underlie this. The genes are TRBV4-2 and TRBJ2-1, with 8 bases matching TRBD2. In germline, CDR1 is LGHNA, CDR2 YNFKEQ. This CDR3 is built from 15 residues. The CDR3: CASRLQTSDYYEQFF. The DNA of the CDR3 is TGTGCCAGCAGATTACAGACTAGCGACTACTATGAGCAGTTCTTC.